This T cell receptor (beta chain) was sequenced during a study of T cells in tuberculosis. This clone was detected only once. The antigen is undetermined. Sequenced by immunoSEQ multiplex PCR; TCRdb stores in-frame clones only, minus some. In the table there are fewer than 35,000 clones, more than 75% of which are singletons. Time point: new active TB diagnosis, blood taken before or within 7 days of starting treatment. Confirmation came from sputum smear and/or culture positivity for M. tuberculosis. Study-level findings and limits: Using the GMM-specific repertoire gave over 80% accuracy versus 70% with motifs. Smaller distances to GMM-specific TCRs suggested their expansion in active tuberculosis.

There are 19 residues in the CDR3. The rearrangement uses TRBV21-1 and TRBJ2-2; the DNA was not used to check the table's D call, TRBD2. TRBV21-1 is given as a pseudogene. The starting material was PBMCs, obtained at tuberculosis diagnosis. The receptor was isolated from an adult with tuberculosis. As DNA, the CDR3 is TGTGCCAGCAGCAAAGCAGTAGCTAGCGGGAGGTCCGACACCGGGGAGCTGTTTTTT. Translating it yields CASSKAVASGRSDTGELFF.